This TCR beta chain was identified in a study of T-cell reconstitution after alpha-beta-depleted transplantation in children. The germline gives CDR1 GTSNPN, CDR2 SVGIG (reference sequence). Trimming shortened V by 7 bases and J by 2 bases, and 12 bases separated the two germline ends. This CDR3 has 13 residues. This clonotype was found a few times. Preparing the TCRbeta library involved the use of unique molecular identifiers. MiXCR was run by TCRdb on the PCR reads, yielding one entry per CDR3 protein. In the table there are about 480,000 distinct CDR3 sequences, roughly an eighth of which are singletons.

The TCR originated in a human donor who donated a stem cell graft to a child with combined immunodeficiency. This specimen was PBMCs from the stem cell graft donor, taken from the stem cell graft. The chain carries TRBV30 and TRBJ1-5; D is ambiguous. In DNA, the CDR3 is TGTGCCTCTAGTAGGTCCGGCAATCAGCCCCAGCATTTT. It is translated as CASSRSGNQPQHF.